Shown below are 5 T cell receptor beta chains from a single sample sequenced in a study of T cell changes during pregnancy in multiple sclerosis. This table comes from immunoSEQ multiplex PCR, and its TCRdb copy is limited to in-frame clones, with some not included. The sample lists about 120,000 clones; about 93% were seen once. Sequenced here: peripheral blood, sampled before pregnancy. These receptors were taken from a female donor with multiple sclerosis, enrolled in a pregnancy study.

The rearrangement joins TRBV2 to TRBJ2-1; D may be TRBD2 (5 bases). This CDR3 is built from 14 residues. Germline V gene data show CDR1 as SNHLY and CDR2 as FYNNEI. The germline V and J ends were trimmed by 5 bases and 3 bases, with 11 bases remaining between them. The DNA of the CDR3 is TGTGCCAGCAGTCCCCCCCGGGACTACAATGAGCAGTTCTTC. This encodes CASSPPRDYNEQFF.

The rearrangement joins TRBV7-9 to TRBJ1-5; maybe TRBD1 (6 bases). This CDR3 has 15 amino acids. Trimming removed 6 bases at V and 3 bases at J, with 15 bases between. Germline CDR1 and CDR2: SEHNR and FQNEAQ (reference sequence). DNA of the CDR3: TGTGCCAGCAGTTCAGGGGTTGGGGACAATCAGCCCCAGCATTTT. This encodes CASSSGVGDNQPQHF.

The J gene is TRBJ2-6, the V gene TRBV25-1; no firm D call. The germline V and J ends were trimmed by 2 bases and 0 bases, with 14 bases remaining between them. CDR3 size: 18 residues. CDR1 and CDR2 (germline): MGHDK, SYGVNS. CDR3 sequence: CASSEGGALRSGANVLTF. Written as DNA, the CDR3 is TGTGCCAGCAGTGAAGGCGGTGCGTTACGCTCTGGGGCCAACGTCCTGACTTTC.

A few counts support this clone. This rearrangement joins TRBV7-9 to TRBJ1-1; 10 bases fit TRBD1. The CDR3 is made up of 13 amino acids. Germline CDR1 reads SEHNR; CDR2 reads FQNEAQ (reference sequence). The V and J ends lost 6 bases and 3 bases, in that order; junction bases with no gene match: 1. The CDR3 spells CASRGTGDTEAFF. The CDR3 DNA reads as TGTGCCAGCAGGGGGACAGGGGACACTGAAGCTTTCTTT.

This chain connects TRBV5-1 to TRBJ2-3, with no clear D. Trimming stripped 0 bases from V and 1 base from J, with 6 bases between. The CDR3 runs 14 residues. From germline, CDR1 is SGHRS and CDR2 YFSETQ. CDR3 DNA: TGCGCCAGCAGCTTGGCGGCGGGCACAGATACGCAGTATTTT. Translating it yields CASSLAAGTDTQYF.